One sample yielded the 23 T cell receptor beta chains listed below, sequenced in a study of response to subunit inactivated influenza vaccine (dated by TCRdb to 2016 to 2019). Library preparation used RT-PCR. Instrument on record: Illumina HiSeq 2500. Using fastp at Q25 and MiXCR, TCRdb reprocessed the public reads and kept productive beta chains. For every CDR3 protein sequence, its rows merge into one entry that carries the most common genes and DNA. The sample table contains around 160,000 distinct CDR3 sequences; only one count was recorded for 11% of them. The ten largest clones add up to 9.5% to 15% of the sample. The sample's time point label, in plain terms: 45 days after influenza vaccine administration. The sequences come from non-naive T cells sorted from PBMCs, collected around seven weeks after vaccination. The sample's cell subset or site label is to be understood as: memory T cell fraction. The origin of the receptors is a man aged 50-59 years who received an inactivated influenza vaccine. Donor details come from another sample of the same person, matched by shared clones.

This clonotype was recorded at least ten times. The rearrangement joins TRBV5-1 to TRBJ1-1, with a weak D call TRBD1 (5 bases). The CDR3 covers 14 residues. V dropped 5 bases and J dropped 1 base, with 12 bases sitting between them. Germline CDR1 is SGHRS and CDR2 is YFSETQ. The CDR3 spells CASRVAGGNTEAFF. The CDR3 region has the DNA TGCGCCAGCAGAGTTGCGGGGGGGAACACTGAAGCTTTCTTT.

At least ten counts were recorded for this clonotype. The chain combines TRBV7-2 with TRBJ2-1, with TRBD2 matching 9 bases. With V trimmed by 2 bases and J by 8 bases, 10 bases remained unmatched. Germline lookup yields CDR1 SGHTA and CDR2 FQGNSA. This CDR3 has 16 residues. The CDR3 DNA reads TGTGCCAGCAGCTTACTGGACAGCGGGGGGAGGTATGAGCAGTTCTTC. Residues: CASSLLDSGGRYEQFF.

Many counts were recorded for this clonotype. The chain carries TRBV20-1 and TRBJ1-6; D not resolved. The CDR3 runs to 14 residues. Germline V gene data show CDR1 as DFQATT and CDR2 as SNEGSKA (reference sequence). Deletions cut 3 bases from V and 7 bases from J, with 13 bases between. The CDR3 DNA reads as TGCAGTGCTAGCACCGGTCCGGCGAATTCACCCCTCCACTTT. It codes for CSASTGPANSPLHF.

This sequence joins TRBV6-1 and TRBJ2-5, with D unclear. The CDR3 extends over 13 amino acids. The germline CDR1 and CDR2 sequences are MNHNS and SASEGT. Trimming took off 2 bases at V and 2 bases at J, with 6 bases between the two ends. This CDR3 reads CASSEREQETQYF. CDR3 DNA: TGTGCCAGCAGTGAAAGAGAACAAGAGACCCAGTACTTC.

J is TRBJ2-7 and V is TRBV7-9, with D perhaps TRBD1 (5 bases). CDR3 length equals 14 residues. CDR1 and CDR2 from the germline V gene are SEHNR and FQNEAQ (reference sequence). V was shortened by 6 bases and J by 6 bases, with 18 bases between the two germline ends. In DNA form, the CDR3 reads TGTGCCAGCAGGTCGGGCAGGGAAACGCTCGAGCAGTACTTC. Protein product: CASRSGRETLEQYF.

J is TRBJ2-1 and V is TRBV20-1; no reliable D call. Germline loops: CDR1 DFQATT, CDR2 SNEGSKA (reference sequence). The CDR3 is 14 amino acids. V was trimmed by 1 base and J by 7 bases, leaving 14 bases between them. The CDR3 DNA reads as TGCAGTGCTAGAGTGGTGGTGGGTTCGAATGAGCAGTTCTTC. This sequence encodes CSARVVVGSNEQFF.

This clonotype was recorded a few times. The chain carries TRBV20-1 and TRBJ1-1; TRBD1 might be the D (5 bases). The CDR3 loop spans 14 amino acids. The germline V gene has CDR1 DFQATT and CDR2 SNEGSKA (reference sequence). The V gene lost 0 bases and the J gene lost 3 bases, with 11 bases spanning the gap. The DNA of the CDR3 is TGCAGTGCTAGAGATGGAGCGGGGGACACTGAAGCTTTCTTT. It is translated as CSARDGAGDTEAFF.

The chain couples TRBV6-1 to TRBJ1-1; D gene ambiguous. This CDR3 contains 14 residues. Germline V CDR1 and CDR2: MNHNS, SASEGT. V lost 3 bases to trimming and J lost 5 bases, with 13 bases between them. CDR3 sequence reads: CASSDLGKHTEAFF. In nucleotides, the CDR3 is TGTGCCAGCAGTGATCTCGGCAAGCATACTGAAGCTTTCTTT.

The rearrangement uses TRBV13 and TRBJ2-7; 10 bases agree with TRBD2. Germline values: CDR1 PRHDT, CDR2 FYEKMQ (reference sequence). The V gene end was trimmed by 3 bases and the J gene end by 3 bases; junction bases not matched to a gene: 5. The CDR3 length is 15 residues. The CDR3 region has the DNA TGTGCCAGCAGCTTTATAGCGGGGGGAAACTACGAGCAGTACTTC. It translates to CASSFIAGGNYEQYF. Drawing the rest from reference TRBV13 and TRBJ2-7, the complete variable domain is AAGVIQSPRHLIKEKRETATLKCYPIPRHDTVYWYQQGPGQDPQFLISFYEKMQSDKGSIPDRFSAQQFSDYHSELNMSSLELGDSALYFCASSFIAGGNYEQYFGPGTRLTVT.

CDR3 loop: CASSLKTGYQPQHF. The CDR3 DNA reads TGTGCCAGCAGCTTAAAAACAGGGTACCAGCCCCAGCATTTT. This chain links TRBV7-8 with TRBJ1-5, with a possible D match to TRBD1 (6 bases). CDR1 is SGHVS, CDR2 FQNEAQ, per germline. V dropped 2 bases and J dropped 7 bases, with 12 bases sitting between them. The CDR3 totals 14 residues.

The chain couples TRBV5-6 to TRBJ2-5, with D perhaps TRBD2 (6 bases). This CDR3 has 15 residues. The V end lost 1 base, the J end lost 4 bases, and 14 bases lay between the germline ends. The germline V gene encodes CDR1 SGHDT and CDR2 YYEEEE. CDR3 DNA sequence: TGTGCCAGCAGCTTGACCTCGGGTAGCGGAGAGACCCAGTACTTC. Translating gives CASSLTSGSGETQYF.

The rearrangement uses TRBV23-1 and TRBJ2-3, with a weak D call TRBD2 (7 bases). TRBV23-1 is assigned to the ORF class and has an uncertain function. This CDR3 comprises 12 residues. CDR3 DNA sequence: TGCGCGGAGGGGGGGAGTACAGATACGCAGTATTTT. Encoded protein: CAEGGSTDTQYF.

The chain joins TRBV12-3 or TRBV12-4 to TRBJ2-1, with D perhaps assigned TRBD1 or TRBD2 (6 bases each). The CDR3 runs to 12 residues. V shed 10 bases and J shed 6 bases, with 13 bases lying between them. CDR3 coding DNA: TGTGCCATAACCAGGGGAGGCAATGAGCAGTTCTTC. It codes for CAITRGGNEQFF.

The chain carries TRBV20-1 and TRBJ1-1, with D possibly matching TRBD1 (6 bases). This CDR3 comprises 14 residues. Germline V gene data show CDR1 as DFQATT and CDR2 as SNEGSKA (reference sequence). V dropped 5 bases and J dropped 5 bases, with 18 bases sitting between them. CDR3 amino acids: CSARGTGMGTEAFF. CDR3 nucleotides: TGCAGTGCTCGGGGAACAGGGATGGGGACTGAAGCTTTCTTT.

The chain recombines TRBV19 with TRBJ1-1; unclear D gene. The germline V gene encodes CDR1 LNHDA and CDR2 SQIVND (reference sequence). The V gene lost 6 bases and the J gene lost 0 bases, with 11 bases spanning the gap. This CDR3 is built from 14 residues. The CDR3 nucleotides read TGTGCCAGTAGGGATGGATTCGTGAACACTGAAGCTTTCTTT. Translated, it gives CASRDGFVNTEAFF.

This clonotype was recorded many times. The chain employs TRBV4-2 and TRBJ1-1, with TRBD1 identical over 8 bases. V shed 4 bases and J 1 base; nucleotides not matched to a gene: 5. Germline V gives CDR1 LGHNA, CDR2 YNFKEQ. The CDR3 spans 15 residues. CDR3 sequence reads: CASSPGGTGNTEAFF. The CDR3 DNA reads TGTGCCAGCAGCCCAGGAGGGACAGGGAACACTGAAGCTTTCTTT.

The rearrangement uses TRBV6-2 or TRBV6-3 and TRBJ2-5; no definite D call. V was cut by 2 bases and J by 1 base, with 8 bases left in between. Germline V gene lookup returns CDR1 MNHEY and CDR2 SVGEGT. CDR3 length equals 14 residues. CDR3 protein: CASSYRSLQETQYF. DNA for the CDR3: TGTGCCAGCAGTTACCGGTCGCTCCAAGAGACCCAGTACTTC.

DNA of the CDR3: TGTGCCAGCAGCTTCAGAGCGGGAGGACGCAATGAGCAGTTCTTC. Translating gives CASSFRAGGRNEQFF. The rearrangement links TRBV7-2 to TRBJ2-1; TRBD2 agrees at 9 bases. The CDR3 sequence is 15 residues long. The V segment lost 3 bases and the J segment 6 bases; nucleotides outside the gene matches: 6. Germline CDR1 reads SGHTA; CDR2 reads FQGNSA.

The chain recombines TRBV12-3 or TRBV12-4 with TRBJ2-5; 15 bases agree with TRBD2. CDR3 size: 15 residues. The V and J ends lost 9 bases and 2 bases, in that order; junction bases with no gene match: 4. The CDR3 here is CASTGLAGGQETQYF. In nucleotides, the CDR3 is TGTGCCAGTACCGGACTAGCGGGAGGGCAAGAGACCCAGTACTTC.

This clonotype was observed a few times. V gene TRBV12-3 or TRBV12-4 combines with J gene TRBJ1-2, with TRBD1 matching 7 bases. The junction had 14 bases not matched to a gene; V was cut back by 8 bases and J by 8 bases. The CDR3 totals 14 residues. The CDR3 protein is CASGPRTGVGGYTF. CDR3 coding DNA: TGTGCCAGCGGTCCCCGGACAGGAGTAGGGGGCTACACCTTC.

The genes are TRBV6-5 and TRBJ1-2; D is possibly TRBD1 (5 bases). V was shortened by 2 bases and J by 4 bases, with 8 bases between the two germline ends. CDR1 is MNHEY, CDR2 SVGAGI, per germline. This CDR3 region has 13 residues. CDR3 protein: CASSYGGGYGYTF. CDR3 bases: TGTGCCAGCAGTTACGGGGGGGGCTATGGCTACACCTTC.

There are a few counts of this clonotype. J is TRBJ2-3 and V is TRBV4-2; TRBD2 matches at 7 bases. CDR3 length equals 17 residues. Trimming cost V 0 bases and J 3 bases; bases outside gene matches: 9. Germline-derived CDR1 and CDR2 are LGHNA and YNFKEQ. This chain's CDR3 is CASSQDLYPGLTDTQYF. The CDR3 DNA reads TGTGCCAGCAGCCAAGACCTCTATCCGGGACTAACAGATACGCAGTATTTT.

The table lists this clonotype with a few counts. The genes are TRBV20-1 and TRBJ2-3; D might be TRBD1 (8 bases). Germline-derived CDR1 and CDR2 are DFQATT and SNEGSKA (reference sequence). The CDR3 has 13 amino acids. Deletions cut 6 bases from V and 3 bases from J, with 13 bases between. In DNA, the CDR3 is TGCAGTGCCAACAGGGGGGGAACAGATACGCAGTATTTT. This translates into CSANRGGTDTQYF.